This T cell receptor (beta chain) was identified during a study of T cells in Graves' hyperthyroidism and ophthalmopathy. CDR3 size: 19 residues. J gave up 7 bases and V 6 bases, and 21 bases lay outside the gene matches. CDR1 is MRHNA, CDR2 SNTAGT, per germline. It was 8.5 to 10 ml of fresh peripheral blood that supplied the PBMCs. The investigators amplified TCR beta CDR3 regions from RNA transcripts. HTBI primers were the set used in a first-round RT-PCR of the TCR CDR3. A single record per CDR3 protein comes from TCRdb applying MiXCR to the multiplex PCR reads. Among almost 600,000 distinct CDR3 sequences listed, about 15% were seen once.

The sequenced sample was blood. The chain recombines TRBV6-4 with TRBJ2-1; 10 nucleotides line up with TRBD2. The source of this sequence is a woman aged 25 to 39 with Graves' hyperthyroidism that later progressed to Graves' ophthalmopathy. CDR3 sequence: CASSPRGEREGIFRNEQFF. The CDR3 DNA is TGTGCCAGCAGCCCGAGGGGAGAGCGGGAGGGAATTTTTAGGAATGAGCAGTTCTTC.